The clone carrying this T cell receptor beta chain was observed many times. As yet, its antigen is unknown. From RNA, the CDR3 regions of TCR beta chains were amplified and sequenced. The library came from an HTBI-primed first-round RT-PCR and a second-round multiplex PCR. MiXCR was run by TCRdb on the multiplex PCR reads, yielding one entry per CDR3 protein. The table records some 400,000 distinct CDR3 sequences, 18% of them present only once. CAS ≥3, NOSPECS ≥4, moderate-to-severe activity and duration under 3 months marked donors with ophthalmopathy. Fresh peripheral blood (roughly 9.7 ml) yielded the PBMCs. These data come from a study of Graves' ophthalmopathy and Graves' hyperthyroidism. Trimming took 4 bases from V and 3 from J; bases not matched to a gene: 9. The CDR3 sequence is 14 residues long. CDR1 is SQVTM and CDR2 is ANQGSEA in the germline V gene. Study results and limitations: Ophthalmopathy progression cases were predicted by the model with 70% to 71% sensitivity and roughly 72% specificity. Also, most clonotypes expanded in the thyroid above 0.001 frequency appeared in blood.

This receptor was taken from a woman between 18 and 29 years old with Graves' ophthalmopathy. The V gene is TRBV29-1, the J gene TRBJ2-7, with TRBD1 matching 7 bases. Sequenced: peripheral blood. The DNA of the CDR3 is TGCAGCGTTGCGTACAGGGGAAAGTTCTACGAGCAGTACTTC. As protein: CSVAYRGKFYEQYF.